This T cell receptor (beta chain) was documented in a study of blood T cell repertoires in COVID-19. The CDR3 is made up of 15 amino acids. CDR1 SGHRS and CDR2 YFSETQ come from the germline V gene. V was cut by 4 bases and J by 2 bases, with 14 bases left in between. Seattle cases were enrolled at active infection and followed longitudinally. In the authors' workflow: Amplified reference gene primers provided the basis for estimating nucleated cell counts. Sequenced by immunoSEQ multiplex PCR; TCRdb stores in-frame clones only, minus some. V, J and clone size are those of that table, while D and trimming were read from the DNA. There are about 200,000 clones in the sample; 88% occur only once, and about 18% lies in the top ten.

The sequence derives from a man aged 50 to 59 with COVID-19, enrolled during active disease. The rearrangement links TRBV5-1 to TRBJ2-3, with a tentative D call TRBD1 (6 bases). Sequencing input: peripheral blood. The CDR3 sequence: CASSPAGASTDTQYF. DNA for the CDR3: TGCGCCAGCAGCCCCGCAGGGGCCTCCACAGATACGCAGTATTTT. The variable domain in full, completed from reference TRBV5-1 and TRBJ2-3, reads KAGVTQTPRYLIKTRGQQVTLSCSPISGHRSVSWYQQTPGQGLQFLFEYFSETQRNKGNFPGRFSGRQFSNSRSEMNVSTLELGDSALYLCASSPAGASTDTQYFGPGTRLTVL.